The 19 T cell receptor beta chains below come from one sample, sequenced in a study of cytomegalovirus exposure and HLA in healthy donors. Primers: 60 Vbeta forward and 13 Jbeta reverse. Only in-frame clones appear in the TCRdb table, and some are missing; sequencing was by immunoSEQ multiplex PCR. The sample lists under 150,000 clones; nearly 85% were seen once. Sample: PBMCs. Receptors originate from a boy between 5 and 17 years old in good health and CMV-seronegative.

The rearrangement uses TRBV6-5 and TRBJ2-1, with TRBD2 matching over 7 bases. The CDR3 runs to 14 residues. With V trimmed by 4 bases and J by 8 bases, 8 bases remained unmatched. CDR1 MNHEY and CDR2 SVGAGI come from the germline V gene. CDR3 nucleotides: TGTGCCAGCAGTTTGGGGGGGGACTGGGATGAGCAGTTCTTC. It specifies CASSLGGDWDEQFF.

The chain uses TRBV6-5 and TRBJ1-3; 7 nucleotides align to TRBD1. V lost 6 bases, J lost 3 bases, and 2 bases stayed unmatched. CDR1 MNHEY and CDR2 SVGAGI come from the germline V gene. There are 13 residues in the CDR3. CDR3 nucleotides: TGTGCCAGCAGGGGGACAGTTGGAAACACCATATATTTT. As protein: CASRGTVGNTIYF.

To note about this clone: Other DNA sequences of this sample code for an identical CDR3. The rearrangement joins TRBV7-9 to TRBJ2-3, with 10 bases aligning to TRBD2. From germline, CDR1 is SEHNR and CDR2 FQNEAQ (reference sequence). The CDR3 has 15 amino acids. V lost 3 bases to trimming and J lost 1 base; unmatched junction nucleotides: 1. Written as DNA, the CDR3 is TGTGCCAGCAGCTTGGGGACTAGCGGCACAGATACGCAGTATTTT. The encoded protein is CASSLGTSGTDTQYF.

The J gene is TRBJ1-2, the V gene TRBV9, with D tentatively TRBD1 (5 bases). V lost 0 bases to trimming and J lost 0 bases, with 15 bases between them. The CDR3 has 17 residues. Germline-derived CDR1 and CDR2 are SGDLS and YYNGEE. CDR3 sequence reads: CASSVDAGPSANYGYTF. DNA of the CDR3: TGTGCCAGCAGCGTAGACGCAGGGCCTTCAGCTAACTATGGCTACACCTTC.

This clone was observed a handful of times. This rearrangement joins TRBV6-5 to TRBJ2-7; D is undetermined. CDR3 length: 12 amino acids. The germline V gene has CDR1 MNHEY and CDR2 SVGAGI. The V gene lost 6 bases and the J gene lost 4 bases, with 10 bases spanning the gap. In nucleotides, the CDR3 is TGTGCCAGCAGCTCGGTCGGTTACGAGCAGTACTTC. This gives the protein CASSSVGYEQYF.

The gene calls are TRBV7-9 and TRBJ2-7; 7 bases are shared with TRBD1. Germline V CDR1 and CDR2: SEHNR, FQNEAQ (reference sequence). The CDR3 loop spans 14 amino acids. V gave up 5 bases and J gave up 2 bases; unmatched junction bases: 6. The CDR3 here is CASSAGQETYEQYF. DNA for the CDR3: TGTGCCAGCAGCGCCGGACAGGAGACCTACGAGCAGTACTTC.

This chain joins TRBV7-8 and TRBJ2-1; TRBD2 matches at 9 bases. J lost 6 bases, V lost 2 bases, and 14 bases had no gene match. Germline V gene sequence: CDR1 SGHVS, CDR2 FQNEAQ. This CDR3 has 18 amino acids. CDR3 in DNA: TGTGCCAGCAGCTTAACACCTACTAGCGGGCTACGTATCAATGAGCAGTTCTTC. This codes for CASSLTPTSGLRINEQFF.

The rearrangement links TRBV4-2 to TRBJ1-1; D is ambiguous. Trimming left V 1 base short and J 0 bases short, with 6 bases between. CDR1 and CDR2 from the germline V gene are LGHNA and YNFKEQ. This CDR3 is built from 14 residues. CDR3 in DNA: TGTGCCAGCAGCCAAGTCGGGGTGAACACTGAAGCTTTCTTT. This codes for CASSQVGVNTEAFF.

V usage is TRBV27 and J usage is TRBJ2-2, with 9 nucleotides matching TRBD1. The V segment lost 5 bases and the J segment 3 bases; nucleotides outside the gene matches: 7. The CDR3 runs to 16 residues. Germline loops: CDR1 MNHEY, CDR2 SMNVEV (reference sequence). CDR3 coding DNA: TGTGCCAGCAGTCACCGGGACAGGGCTGACACCGGGGAGCTGTTTTTT. This codes for CASSHRDRADTGELFF.

This clone was picked up a small number of times. The V and J genes are TRBV4-3 and TRBJ1-4; D unresolved. This CDR3 region has 14 residues. V was pared by 6 bases and J by 5 bases, with 13 bases between. The germline gives CDR1 LGHNA, CDR2 YSLEER. The CDR3 coding sequence is TGCGCCAGCAGGGAGGGAGTTGACAATGAAAAACTGTTTTTT. Translating gives CASREGVDNEKLFF.

This chain joins TRBV27 and TRBJ2-2; 9 bases fit TRBD2. The CDR3 covers 16 residues. Trimming took 3 bases from V and 6 from J; bases not matched to a gene: 8. Per the germline V gene, CDR1 is MNHEY and CDR2 is SMNVEV (reference sequence). CDR3 nucleotide sequence: TGTGCCAGCAGTTTGCTTGGCGGGAGGGCCCCCGGGGAGCTGTTTTTT. It yields the protein CASSLLGGRAPGELFF.

The V and J genes are TRBV27 and TRBJ2-5, with D possibly TRBD1 on 6 matching bases. CDR1 is MNHEY, CDR2 SMNVEV, per germline (reference sequence). Between the trimmed V and J ends, which lost 5 bases and 1 base, there was a span of 17 bases. There are 16 residues in the CDR3. As DNA, the CDR3 is TGTGCCAGCAGTCTAACCACCGGGACAAGCCAAGAGACCCAGTACTTC. It codes for CASSLTTGTSQETQYF.

The chain has TRBV10-3 and TRBJ2-2; D possibly corresponds to TRBD2 (6 bases). With 6 bases removed from V and 4 bases from J, the gap between germline ends came to 15 bases. This CDR3 has 15 amino acids. Germline V gives CDR1 ENHRY, CDR2 SYGVKD. The CDR3 DNA follows: TGTGCCATCAGAGGTACCGGGAGCGGCACCGGGGAGCTGTTTTTT. This gives the protein CAIRGTGSGTGELFF.

The chain combines TRBV30 with TRBJ2-2; TRBD2 matches at 8 bases. Germline CDR1 is GTSNPN and CDR2 is SVGIG (reference sequence). J was trimmed by 4 bases and V by 5 bases; bases with no gene match: 6. The CDR3 is 14 residues long. The CDR3 is CAWASGSFTGELFF. CDR3 nucleotides: TGTGCCTGGGCTAGCGGGTCCTTCACCGGGGAGCTGTTTTTT.

This sequence joins TRBV5-1 and TRBJ2-1, with 11 positions matching TRBD2. Germline V gene sequence: CDR1 SGHRS, CDR2 YFSETQ. After removal of 4 bases from V and 5 bases from J, the junction contained 11 bases not matched to a gene. This CDR3 has 17 amino acids. The CDR3 DNA sequence: TGCGCCAGCAGCGCCCATCCCGGGACTAGCGGAGACAATGAGCAGTTCTTC. Its translation: CASSAHPGTSGDNEQFF.

The CDR3 region has the DNA TGTGCCAGCAGTCCGTTAGGACTCTCTTCCCGCGGGCAGTACTTC. It codes for CASSPLGLSSRGQYF. This rearrangement joins TRBV6-5 to TRBJ2-7, with D possibly being TRBD2 (5 bases). CDR3 length equals 15 residues. V was trimmed by 5 bases and J by 9 bases, leaving 23 bases between them. CDR1 is MNHEY, CDR2 SVGAGI, per germline.

The chain is built from TRBV6-4 and TRBJ2-1, with 14 nucleotides matching TRBD2. The CDR3 loop spans 15 amino acids. Germline trimming cut 8 bases from V and 8 bases from J; bases unmatched to any gene: 8. The germline V gene encodes CDR1 MRHNA and CDR2 SNTAGT. The CDR3 bases are TGTGCCAGCGCTCGACTAGCGGGAGGGCCCCATGAGCAGTTCTTC. It is translated as CASARLAGGPHEQFF.

The chain has TRBV27 and TRBJ2-5; no reliable D call. The germline CDR1 and CDR2 sequences are MNHEY and SMNVEV (reference sequence). The CDR3 consists of 14 residues. V was cut by 8 bases and J by 2 bases, with 15 bases left in between. CDR3 amino acids: CASATGLKQETQYF. CDR3 bases: TGTGCCAGCGCCACTGGGCTAAAACAAGAGACCCAGTACTTC.

V gene TRBV18 combines with J gene TRBJ1-5; 7 bases are shared with TRBD1. CDR3 size: 14 residues. V shed 4 bases and J 5 bases; nucleotides not matched to a gene: 5. CDR1 is KGHSH and CDR2 is LQKENI in the germline V gene. Here the CDR3 reads CASSREQGHQPQHF. In DNA, the CDR3 is TGTGCCAGCTCACGGGAACAGGGGCATCAGCCCCAGCATTTT.